Sequencing of this TCR beta chain was carried out in a study of T cell responses to AZD1222 COVID-19 vaccine. Turning to the study itself: Pooling covered second doses at about 4 or about 12 weeks. Study-wide results and caveats: Two AZD1222 doses significantly raised spike-specific TCR breadth and depth over controls. Females outnumbered males among donors, who were mostly white British; clonal diversity was possibly underestimated. Repertoire collection took place solely once the T cell response had peaked.

Here immunoSEQ multiplex PCR was the method, and the copy in TCRdb shows in-frame clones only, minus some. The sample lists some 110,000 clones; roughly 84% were seen once. CDR3 length equals 13 residues. CDR1 and CDR2 (germline): GTSNPN, SVGIG (reference sequence). V shed 4 bases and J 5 bases; nucleotides not matched to a gene: 3. Of note for this clone: What it binds is unknown.

This clonotype was obtained from an adult in good health. The rearrangement uses TRBV30 and TRBJ1-4, with 8 bases matching TRBD1. Sequenced here: peripheral blood, sampled on day 0 of AZD1222 vaccination. CDR3 coding DNA: TGTGCCTGGAACCGACAGGGGAATGAAAAACTGTTTTTT. It codes for CAWNRQGNEKLFF.